This TCR beta chain comes out of a study of T cells expressing NK-cell markers. Study information: CD3+CD56+NKG2C+, CD3+CD56+NKG2C- and CD3+CD56-NKG2C+ T cells, once sorted, supplied the TCR beta repertoires.

TCRdb reanalyzed the 5' RACE reads and collapses them to one entry per CDR3 protein, without DNA. The sample totals 400,000 to 450,000 distinct CDR3 sequences. Germline CDR1 WSHSY, CDR2 SAAADI. The CDR3 is 14 residues long. The TCR was taken from a woman between 18 and 69 years old in good health. Sequences were obtained from blood T cells: a sorted CD56 or NKG2C T cell subset, CD4+ or CD8+ T cells, or bulk PBMC T cells (not recorded which). V gene TRBV10-2 combines with J gene TRBJ2-1; TCRdb's assignment of TRBD2 cannot be checked, as there is no DNA. CDR3 amino acids: CASSTGGAYNEQFF.